This entry features one T cell receptor beta chain sequence. Antigen specificity is unknown. Generated by immunoSEQ multiplex PCR, the TCRdb table keeps only in-frame clones and is missing some. The sample consists of about 410,000 clones, about nine tenths of them appearing once. Treatment specified: 19 received Ad26.COV2.S at low or high dose, single or two shots; about 5 received placebo; per-sample allocation not given. Sample collection was performed on day 63 after the first vaccine or placebo injection. The record originates from a study of Ad26.COV2.S vaccination and SARS-CoV-2 variants. The study, taken as a whole, reports: Post-vaccination spike-specific CD8+ and CD4+ T cell responses reportedly had substantial breadth. It was vaccine recipients, not placebo recipients, who had the higher spike-specific TCR breadth. Vaccinees and placebo recipients showed similar non-spike TCR breadth.

Germline V gene sequence: CDR1 SGDLS, CDR2 YYNGEE. Unmatched junction bases numbered 5, after V lost 4 bases and J lost 3 bases. The CDR3 extends over 14 amino acids. The gene calls are TRBV9 and TRBJ2-7, with 9 bases aligning to TRBD1. The sequence came from a person between 18 and 65 years old who received the Ad26.COV2.S COVID-19 vaccine or a placebo. The sample in question was peripheral blood, obtained in a trial of Ad26.COV2.S vaccine versus placebo. This CDR3 reads CASSPGTGNYEQYF. CDR3 sequence (DNA): TGTGCCAGCAGCCCAGGGACAGGGAACTACGAGCAGTACTTC.